The present entry profiles one TCR beta chain with its context. Its antigen remains unidentified. The data were obtained in a study of post-analysis software for immune sequencing data. This CDR3 region has 15 residues. V was pared by 4 bases and J by 4 bases, with 6 bases of the junction left unmatched. CDR1 MNHNS and CDR2 SASEGT come from the germline V gene. The TCR beta cDNA libraries contained unique molecular identifiers. TCRdb ran MiXCR on the PCR reads and lists one entry per CDR3 protein. The profile shows approximately 690,000 distinct CDR3 sequences, about 60% of them singletons. Study-wide findings and caveats: Patients had higher frequencies than controls of four to six TRBV segments, including TRBV5-6, TRBV5-1 and TRBV20-1.

J is TRBJ2-3 and V is TRBV6-1, with 9 positions matching TRBD1. Source material: blood. The receptor comes from a girl aged 2-9 years with multiple sclerosis. In nucleotides, the CDR3 is TGTGCCAGCAGTGTAGGACAGGGGACATCAGATACGCAGTATTTT. It specifies CASSVGQGTSDTQYF.